The 3 T cell receptor beta chains below were found in one sample sequenced in a study of OX40 agonist ivuxolimab in advanced cancers. Measured with immunoSEQ multiplex PCR; TCRdb has only the in-frame clones, and not every one. Among more than 65,000 clones, about 81% were seen once, and the ten largest hold about 2.4%. Sequenced material: CD4+ or CD8+ T cells sorted from blood, taken in a trial of the OX40 agonist ivuxolimab. These receptors originate from an adult with an advanced solid tumor such as melanoma, head and neck, liver or kidney cancer.

Here the CDR3 DNA reads TGTGCCAGCAGCGTACAGGGGCCCCTTCCTGGAAACACCATATATTTT. Amino acid sequence: CASSVQGPLPGNTIYF. The chain is built from TRBV5-6 and TRBJ1-3; TRBD1 matches at 7 bases. CDR3 length: 16 amino acids. Trimming took 4 bases from V and 2 from J; bases not matched to a gene: 9. Germline CDR1 is SGHDT and CDR2 is YYEEEE.

The rearrangement uses TRBV11-3 and TRBJ1-1; D not certain. Germline assignment: CDR1 SGHNT and CDR2 YENEEA. The CDR3 contains 15 residues. Between the trimmed V and J ends, which lost 0 bases and 1 base, there was a span of 9 bases. The CDR3 spells CASSLEIGSNTEAFF. In DNA, the CDR3 is TGTGCCAGCAGCTTAGAAATAGGATCGAACACTGAAGCTTTCTTT.

The chain employs TRBV5-6 and TRBJ2-2; D not certain. This CDR3 contains 14 residues. V was cut by 0 bases and J by 7 bases, with 10 bases left in between. Germline V CDR1 and CDR2: SGHDT, YYEEEE. The CDR3 region is CASSLASILGELFF. CDR3 bases: TGTGCCAGCAGCTTGGCCAGTATACTCGGGGAGCTGTTTTTT.